This T cell receptor beta chain was identified during a study of cytomegalovirus exposure and HLA in healthy donors. Overall study findings and caveats: Among the sequence variants, a highly shared cluster was likely an artifact of sequencing.

The PCR contained 60 Vbeta and 13 Jbeta primers. The assay was immunoSEQ multiplex PCR, and TCRdb's table has in-frame clones only and misses some. The sample lists roughly 150,000 clones; around 79% were seen once. The V and J ends lost 6 bases and 4 bases respectively, with 10 bases between them. Germline V lookup: CDR1 MNHEY, CDR2 SVGAGI. The CDR3 spans 13 residues. On this clone: The antigen is unknown.

Sequenced input: PBMCs. The chain employs TRBV6-5 and TRBJ1-5, with a tentative D call TRBD1 (6 bases). This sequence originates from a woman in her 30s in good health and CMV-seronegative. CDR3 sequence reads: CASRRTVNQPQHF. The DNA for the CDR3 is TGTGCCAGCAGGCGGACAGTGAATCAGCCCCAGCATTTT.